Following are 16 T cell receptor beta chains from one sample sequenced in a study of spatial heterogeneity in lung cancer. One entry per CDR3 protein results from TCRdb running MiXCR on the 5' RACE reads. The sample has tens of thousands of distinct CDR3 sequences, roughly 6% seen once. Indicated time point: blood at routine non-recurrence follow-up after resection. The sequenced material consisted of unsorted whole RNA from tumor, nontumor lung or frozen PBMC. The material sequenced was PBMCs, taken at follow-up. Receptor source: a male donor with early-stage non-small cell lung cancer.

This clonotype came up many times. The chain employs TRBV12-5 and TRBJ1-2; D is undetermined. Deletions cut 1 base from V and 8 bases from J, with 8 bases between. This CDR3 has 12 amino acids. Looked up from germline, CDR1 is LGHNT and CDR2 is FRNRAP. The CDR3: CASGLAPGGYTF. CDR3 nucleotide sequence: TGTGCTAGTGGTTTGGCCCCGGGAGGCTACACCTTC.

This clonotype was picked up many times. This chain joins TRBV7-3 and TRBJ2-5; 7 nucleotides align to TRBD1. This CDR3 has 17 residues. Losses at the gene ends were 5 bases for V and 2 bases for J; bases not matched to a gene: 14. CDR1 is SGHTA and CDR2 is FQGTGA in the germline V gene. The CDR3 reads CASSPMGTAYLQETQYF. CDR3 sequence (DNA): TGTGCCAGCAGCCCGATGGGGACAGCCTACCTTCAAGAGACCCAGTACTTC.

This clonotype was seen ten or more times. In nucleotides, the CDR3 is TGTGCCAGCGGGGACAGGCCTAATGAAAAACTGTTTTTT. Amino acids: CASGDRPNEKLFF. This chain joins TRBV2 and TRBJ1-4; 8 bases line up with TRBD1. Germline V lookup: CDR1 SNHLY, CDR2 FYNNEI. V shed 8 bases and J 3 bases; nucleotides not matched to a gene: 2. The CDR3 has 13 residues.

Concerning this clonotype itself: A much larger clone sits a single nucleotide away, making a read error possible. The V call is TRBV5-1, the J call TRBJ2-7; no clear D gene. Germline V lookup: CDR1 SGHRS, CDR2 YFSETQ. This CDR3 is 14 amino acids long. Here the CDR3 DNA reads TGCGCCAGCAGCTTGGGGGTTGCCCCCTACAAGCAGTACGTC. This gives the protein CASSLGVAPYKQYV.

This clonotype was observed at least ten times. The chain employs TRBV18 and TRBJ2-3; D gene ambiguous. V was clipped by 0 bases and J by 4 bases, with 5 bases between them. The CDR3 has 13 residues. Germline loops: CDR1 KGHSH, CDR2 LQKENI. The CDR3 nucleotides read TGTGCCAGCTCACCACCGACGTCAGATACGCAGTATTTT. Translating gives CASSPPTSDTQYF.

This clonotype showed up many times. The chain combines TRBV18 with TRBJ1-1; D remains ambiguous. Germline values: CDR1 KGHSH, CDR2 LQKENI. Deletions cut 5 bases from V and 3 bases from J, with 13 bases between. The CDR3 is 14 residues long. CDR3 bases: TGTGCCAGCTCAAGGGCCGTTTTCGACACTGAAGCTTTCTTT. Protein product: CASSRAVFDTEAFF.

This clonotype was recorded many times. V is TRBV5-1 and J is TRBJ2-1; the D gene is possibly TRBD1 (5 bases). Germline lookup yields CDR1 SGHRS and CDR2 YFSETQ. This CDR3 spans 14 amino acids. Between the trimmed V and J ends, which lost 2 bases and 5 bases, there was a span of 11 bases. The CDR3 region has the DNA TGCGCCAGCAGCTTCCAGACAGTCAACAATGAGCAGTTCTTC. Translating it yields CASSFQTVNNEQFF.

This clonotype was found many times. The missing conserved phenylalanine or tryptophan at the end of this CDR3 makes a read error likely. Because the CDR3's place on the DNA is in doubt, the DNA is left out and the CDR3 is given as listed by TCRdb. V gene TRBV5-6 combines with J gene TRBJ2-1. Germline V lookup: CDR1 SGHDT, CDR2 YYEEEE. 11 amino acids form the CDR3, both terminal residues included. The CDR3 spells CASSLGYSEFV.

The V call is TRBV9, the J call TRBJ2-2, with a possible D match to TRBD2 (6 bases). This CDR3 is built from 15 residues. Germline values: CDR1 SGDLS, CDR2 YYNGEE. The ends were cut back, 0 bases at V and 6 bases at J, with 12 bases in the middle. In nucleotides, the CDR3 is TGTGCCAGCAGCGTAGGACGCGGGATGGCCGGGGAGCTGTTTTTT. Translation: CASSVGRGMAGELFF.

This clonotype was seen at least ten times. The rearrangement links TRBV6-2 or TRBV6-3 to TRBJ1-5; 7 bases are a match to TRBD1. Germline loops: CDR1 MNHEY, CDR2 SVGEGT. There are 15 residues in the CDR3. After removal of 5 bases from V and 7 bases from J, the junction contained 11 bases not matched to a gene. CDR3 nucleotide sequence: TGTGCCAGCAGTCCGCCCAGGGGGAAAGAGCAGCCCCAGCATTTT. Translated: CASSPPRGKEQPQHF.

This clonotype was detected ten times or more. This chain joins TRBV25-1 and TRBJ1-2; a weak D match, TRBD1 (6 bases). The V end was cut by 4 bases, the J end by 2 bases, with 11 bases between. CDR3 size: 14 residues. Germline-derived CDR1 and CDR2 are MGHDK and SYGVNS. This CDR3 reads CASSGRTANYGYTF. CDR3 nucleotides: TGTGCCAGCAGTGGGAGGACAGCGAACTATGGCTACACCTTC.

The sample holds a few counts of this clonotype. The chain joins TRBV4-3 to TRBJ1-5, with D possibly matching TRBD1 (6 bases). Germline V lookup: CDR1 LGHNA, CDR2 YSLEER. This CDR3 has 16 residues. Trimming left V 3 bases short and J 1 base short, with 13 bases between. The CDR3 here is CASSQVFQGSNQPQHF. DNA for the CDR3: TGCGCCAGCAGCCAGGTCTTTCAGGGGAGCAATCAGCCCCAGCATTTT.

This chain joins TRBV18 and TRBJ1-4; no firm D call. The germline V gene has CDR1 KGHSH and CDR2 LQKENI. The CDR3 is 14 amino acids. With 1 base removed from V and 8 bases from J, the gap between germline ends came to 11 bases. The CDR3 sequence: CASSPQREEEKLFF. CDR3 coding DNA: TGTGCCAGCTCACCACAGCGGGAGGAAGAAAAACTGTTTTTT.

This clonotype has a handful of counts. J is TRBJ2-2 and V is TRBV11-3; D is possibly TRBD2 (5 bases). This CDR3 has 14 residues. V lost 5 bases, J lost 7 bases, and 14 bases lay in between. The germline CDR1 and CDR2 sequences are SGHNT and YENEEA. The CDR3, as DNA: TGTGCCAGCAGCCCTCGAGGGTACAACGGGGAGCTGTTTTTT. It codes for CASSPRGYNGELFF.

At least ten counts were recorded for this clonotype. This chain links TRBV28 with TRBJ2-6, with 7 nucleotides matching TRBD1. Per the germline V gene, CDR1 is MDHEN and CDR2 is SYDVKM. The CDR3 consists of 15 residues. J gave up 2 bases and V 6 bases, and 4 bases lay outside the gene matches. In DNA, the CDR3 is TGTGCCAGCAGGTCCACAGGGGCTGGGGCCAACGTCCTGACTTTC. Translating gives CASRSTGAGANVLTF.

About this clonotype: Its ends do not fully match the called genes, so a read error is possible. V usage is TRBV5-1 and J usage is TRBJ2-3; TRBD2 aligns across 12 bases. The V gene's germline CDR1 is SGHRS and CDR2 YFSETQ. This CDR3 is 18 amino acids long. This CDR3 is CACSFGLAGQTFTDTQYF. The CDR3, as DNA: TGCGCCTGCAGCTTCGGACTAGCGGGACAGACATTCACAGATACGCAGTATTTT.